The 21 T cell receptor beta chains in this list originate from one sample, sequenced in a study of OX40 agonist ivuxolimab in advanced cancers. The repertoire was sequenced with immunoSEQ multiplex PCR; TCRdb's copy has only in-frame clones and lacks some. Found here are 69,000 or so clones, about 91% of them singletons; the top ten hold over 0.55%. This specimen was CD4+ or CD8+ T cells sorted from blood, taken in a trial of the OX40 agonist ivuxolimab. Source of these receptors: an adult with an advanced solid tumor such as melanoma, head and neck, liver or kidney cancer.

The chain couples TRBV5-1 to TRBJ2-2; tentatively, D is TRBD1 or TRBD2 (6 bases each). The CDR3 is 18 residues long. Trimming stripped 4 bases from V and 1 base from J, with 20 bases between. The germline gives CDR1 SGHRS, CDR2 YFSETQ. This chain's CDR3 is CASSGNGGTSQNTGELFF. The CDR3 nucleotides read TGCGCCAGCAGCGGGAACGGCGGGACATCCCAGAACACCGGGGAGCTGTTTTTT.

In the case of this clone: This CDR3 is also generated by other DNA sequences in the sample. This chain connects TRBV2 to TRBJ2-5, with D perhaps matching TRBD1 (6 bases). The CDR3 is made up of 12 amino acids. The ends were cut back, 9 bases at V and 0 bases at J, with 8 bases in the middle. Per the germline V gene, CDR1 is SNHLY and CDR2 is FYNNEI. The CDR3 sequence: CASRTDQETQYF. CDR3 nucleotide sequence: TGTGCCAGTAGGACAGACCAAGAGACCCAGTACTTC.

V is TRBV11-2 and J is TRBJ2-1; perhaps TRBD2 as D (7 bases). Germline CDR1 and CDR2: SGHAT and FQNNGV. The CDR3 runs to 15 residues. V was cut by 3 bases and J by 2 bases, with 11 bases left in between. CDR3 sequence reads: CASSFRGATYNEQFF. CDR3 DNA: TGTGCCAGCAGCTTCCGGGGGGCTACCTACAATGAGCAGTTCTTC.

Turning to this clone: At the DNA level, this CDR3 is encoded by other sequences in the same sample as well. This chain uses TRBV2 with TRBJ2-5; D is tentatively TRBD1 or TRBD2 (5 bases each). The CDR3 length is 15 residues. Per germline, CDR1 SNHLY and CDR2 FYNNEI. V dropped 4 bases and J dropped 1 base, with 13 bases sitting between them. The CDR3 is CASSGGRLTQETQYF. CDR3 in DNA: TGTGCCAGCAGTGGGGGACGTCTCACCCAAGAGACCCAGTACTTC.

This chain's CDR3 is CASRPLGTQYF. The CDR3 DNA reads as TGTGCCAGCAGGCCCCTGGGGACCCAGTACTTC. The rearrangement uses TRBV2 and TRBJ2-5; D not certain. The germline V gene has CDR1 SNHLY and CDR2 FYNNEI. The CDR3 covers 11 residues. V was clipped by 6 bases and J by 7 bases, with 9 bases between them.

CDR3: CASTPGSYNYGYTF. The CDR3, as DNA: TGTGCCAGCACACCGGGGTCCTATAACTATGGCTACACCTTC. This chain uses TRBV2 with TRBJ1-2, with D uncertain. Germline CDR1 and CDR2: SNHLY and FYNNEI. The CDR3 is made up of 14 amino acids. Trimming shortened V by 7 bases and J by 1 base, and 13 bases separated the two germline ends.

The rearrangement links TRBV6-4 to TRBJ1-2; TRBD1 might be the D (6 bases). The germline V gene encodes CDR1 MRHNA and CDR2 SNTAGT. This CDR3 has 16 residues. The V gene lost 4 bases and the J gene lost 3 bases, with 18 bases spanning the gap. This CDR3 is CASSGGQGNRDYGYTF. DNA of the CDR3: TGTGCCAGCAGTGGAGGGCAGGGGAATCGGGACTATGGCTACACCTTC.

The CDR3 loop is CASSDPGSSYNSPLHF. CDR3 coding DNA: TGTGCCAGCAGTGATCCAGGGAGCTCCTATAATTCACCCCTCCACTTT. The chain has TRBV2 and TRBJ1-6; a possible D gene is TRBD1 (5 bases). CDR3 size: 16 residues. Germline-derived CDR1 and CDR2 are SNHLY and FYNNEI. V lost 3 bases, J lost 0 bases, and 9 bases lay in between.

The chain couples TRBV27 to TRBJ1-1; TRBD1 might be the D (6 bases). The CDR3 extends over 13 amino acids. Germline loops: CDR1 MNHEY, CDR2 SMNVEV (reference sequence). The germline V and J ends were trimmed by 5 bases and 12 bases, with 19 bases remaining between them. The CDR3 is CASSPYGGLVPFF. The CDR3 DNA sequence: TGTGCCAGCAGTCCCTACGGGGGGCTGGTTCCTTTCTTT.

This clone was seen only once. J is TRBJ2-1 and V is TRBV13, with unresolved D. Trimming took off 2 bases at V and 7 bases at J, with 9 bases between the two ends. The CDR3 sequence is 13 residues long. The germline CDR1 and CDR2 sequences are PRHDT and FYEKMQ (reference sequence). The DNA for the CDR3 is TGTGCCAGCAGCTTAAGTGGCGGAAATGAGCAGTTCTTC. Its protein is CASSLSGGNEQFF. The full variable domain, in which reference TRBV13 and TRBJ2-1 provide the parts outside the CDR3, is AAGVIQSPRHLIKEKRETATLKCYPIPRHDTVYWYQQGPGQDPQFLISFYEKMQSDKGSIPDRFSAQQFSDYHSELNMSSLELGDSALYFCASSLSGGNEQFFGPGTRLTVL.

The chain is built from TRBV5-5 and TRBJ2-7; possible D gene TRBD1, 5 bases. Germline CDR1 and CDR2: SGHKS and YYEKEE (reference sequence). The CDR3 extends over 15 amino acids. V lost 2 bases to trimming and J lost 0 bases, with 12 bases between them. The CDR3 is CASSLGSDTSYEQYF. The CDR3, as DNA: TGTGCCAGCAGCTTAGGTTCGGACACCTCCTACGAGCAGTACTTC.

Here the CDR3 reads CASKVESGGPNEQFF. CDR3 bases: TGTGCCAGCAAAGTTGAAAGCGGGGGGCCGAATGAGCAGTTCTTC. J is TRBJ2-1 and V is TRBV27, with 9 nucleotides matching TRBD2. Germline-derived CDR1 and CDR2 are MNHEY and SMNVEV (reference sequence). Trimming took 7 bases from V and 7 from J; bases not matched to a gene: 11. The CDR3 extends over 15 amino acids.

This chain uses TRBV6-1 with TRBJ2-5; possible D gene TRBD1, 6 bases. The CDR3 is made up of 14 amino acids. V was cut by 2 bases and J by 4 bases, with 11 bases left in between. Germline V gives CDR1 MNHNS, CDR2 SASEGT. DNA of the CDR3: TGTGCCAGCAGTGAAAACAGGGCAAGAGAGACCCAGTACTTC. Protein product: CASSENRARETQYF.

The chain is built from TRBV30 and TRBJ1-5; D call uncertain. The germline gives CDR1 GTSNPN, CDR2 SVGIG (reference sequence). The CDR3 totals 14 residues. V was shortened by 6 bases and J by 0 bases, with 12 bases between the two germline ends. Here the CDR3 reads CACRTQNSNQPQHF. Written as DNA, the CDR3 is TGTGCCTGCCGGACGCAGAATAGCAATCAGCCCCAGCATTTT.

This chain joins TRBV28 and TRBJ2-3; TRBD1 is a possible D gene (6 bases). This CDR3 is built from 15 residues. Germline V lookup: CDR1 MDHEN, CDR2 SYDVKM. Trimming took off 7 bases at V and 5 bases at J, with 19 bases between the two ends. This CDR3 reads CASTSGQPLRDTQYF. The CDR3 DNA sequence: TGTGCCAGCACCTCCGGACAGCCATTGCGAGATACGCAGTATTTT.

The chain employs TRBV6-5 and TRBJ2-4, with no clear D. This CDR3 has 14 amino acids. CDR1 is MNHEY and CDR2 is SVGAGI in the germline V gene. Trimming took 0 bases from V and 6 from J, leaving 9 bases between them. This CDR3 is CASSYSSRINIQYF. As DNA, the CDR3 is TGTGCCAGCAGTTACTCGTCCAGGATAAACATTCAGTACTTC.

The gene calls are TRBV28 and TRBJ1-3; 10 bases line up with TRBD1. V lost 6 bases, J lost 6 bases, and 5 bases stayed unmatched. The CDR3 contains 14 residues. CDR1 and CDR2 from the germline V gene are MDHEN and SYDVKM. CDR3 nucleotide sequence: TGTGCCAGCAGCCCGACAGGGGGCGAAAACACCATATATTTT. This sequence encodes CASSPTGGENTIYF.

The rearrangement links TRBV5-1 to TRBJ1-1; D remains unclear. CDR1 is SGHRS, CDR2 YFSETQ, per germline. The CDR3 totals 14 residues. Trimming removed 0 bases at V and 0 bases at J, with 6 bases between. CDR3 region: CASSLADLNTEAFF. CDR3 nucleotide sequence: TGCGCCAGCAGCTTGGCTGATTTGAACACTGAAGCTTTCTTT.

The chain employs TRBV6-1 and TRBJ2-7; 9 nucleotides agree with TRBD2. V lost 1 base to trimming and J lost 3 bases; unmatched junction nucleotides: 4. Germline V gene lookup returns CDR1 MNHNS and CDR2 SASEGT. The CDR3 contains 15 residues. The CDR3: CASSEGVSGGYEQYF. As DNA, the CDR3 is TGTGCCAGCAGTGAAGGGGTTAGCGGGGGCTACGAGCAGTACTTC.

This chain connects TRBV18 to TRBJ2-7, with TRBD2 matching 11 bases. With 2 bases clipped from V and 4 bases from J, the junction kept 7 bases outside the gene matches. Looked up from germline, CDR1 is KGHSH and CDR2 is LQKENI. The CDR3 has 16 amino acids. The CDR3 is CASSPGRTSGGYEQYF. The CDR3 nucleotides are TGTGCCAGCTCACCAGGGAGAACTAGCGGGGGTTACGAGCAGTACTTC. Drawing the rest from reference TRBV18 and TRBJ2-7, the complete variable domain is NAGVMQNPRHLVRRRGQEARLRCSPMKGHSHVYWYRQLPEEGLKFMVYLQKENIIDESGMPKERFSAEFPKEGPSILRIQQVVRGDSAAYFCASSPGRTSGGYEQYFGPGTRLTVT.

The V and J genes are TRBV30 and TRBJ2-3; the match to TRBD2 covers 11 bases. Trimming at V came to 2 bases and at J to 3 bases, leaving 13 bases not matched to a gene. The germline V gene has CDR1 GTSNPN and CDR2 SVGIG (reference sequence). The CDR3 sequence is 18 residues long. The CDR3 nucleotides read TGTGCCTGGAGTCACCCAGAGGTAGCGGGGGGGCCAACAGATACGCAGTATTTT. This gives the protein CAWSHPEVAGGPTDTQYF.